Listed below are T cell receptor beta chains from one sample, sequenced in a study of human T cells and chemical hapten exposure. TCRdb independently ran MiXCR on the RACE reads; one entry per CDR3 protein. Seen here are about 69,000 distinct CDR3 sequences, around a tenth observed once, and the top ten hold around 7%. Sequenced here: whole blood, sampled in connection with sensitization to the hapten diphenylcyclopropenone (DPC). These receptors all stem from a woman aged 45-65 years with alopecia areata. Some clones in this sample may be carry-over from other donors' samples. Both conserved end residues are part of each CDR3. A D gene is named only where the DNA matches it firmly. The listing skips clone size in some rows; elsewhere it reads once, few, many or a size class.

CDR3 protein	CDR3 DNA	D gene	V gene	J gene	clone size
CSAPDSLFTDTQYF	TGCAGTGCTCCCGACAGCTTATTCACAGATACGCAGTATTTT	NA	TRBV20-1	TRBJ2-3	NA
CASSVLRPEAPGELFF	TGTGCCAGCAGCGTACTTAGACCAGAAGCCCCCGGGGAGCTGTTTTTT	NA	TRBV6-6	TRBJ2-2	many
CASSPPASFEQYF	TGTGCCAGCTCACCACCGGCTAGCTTCGAGCAGTACTTC	NA	TRBV18	TRBJ2-7	few
CASSLDRGHEQYF	TGTGCCAGCAGCTTGGACAGGGGGCACGAGCAGTACTTC	TRBD1	TRBV5-4	TRBJ2-7	few
CASSLGGSEQFF	TGTGCCAGCAGTTTAGGGGGGTCTGAGCAGTTCTTC	NA	TRBV12-3/TRBV12-4	TRBJ2-1	few
CASSPSSGRSEQYF	TGTGCCAGCTCACCATCTAGCGGGAGGTCCGAGCAGTACTTC	TRBD2	TRBV18	TRBJ2-7	few
CASRGGYNEQFF	TGTGCCAGCCGCGGGGGATACAATGAGCAGTTCTTC	TRBD2	TRBV7-2	TRBJ2-1	few
CASTGTGGNKKAFF	TGTGCCAGTACCGGGACAGGGGGCAATAAGAAGGCTTTCTTT	TRBD1	TRBV7-9	TRBJ1-1	many
CSVKRGTGGLVRSYNEQFF	TGCAGCGTCAAAAGAGGGACAGGGGGCTTAGTGAGGTCCTACAATGAGCAGTTCTTC	TRBD1	TRBV29-1	TRBJ2-1	many
CASTHRGSGYEQYF	TGTGCCAGCACCCACAGGGGGAGCGGTTACGAGCAGTACTTC	TRBD1	TRBV12-3/TRBV12-4	TRBJ2-7	few
CASSQESLLAGPRENTEAFF	TGTGCCAGCAGCCAAGAGAGTTTATTGGCAGGCCCGAGAGAGAACACTGAAGCTTTCTTT	NA	TRBV3-1	TRBJ1-1	few
CASSTGHNHYEQYF	TGTGCCAGTAGTACGGGACACAACCACTACGAGCAGTACTTC	NA	TRBV19	TRBJ2-7	many
CASSMLSGQGRTEAFF	TGTGCCAGTAGTATGTTGTCGGGACAGGGTCGGACTGAAGCTTTCTTT	TRBD1	TRBV19	TRBJ1-1	NA
CASSLAPTTSGRETQYF	TGCGCCAGCAGCTTGGCCCCCACGACTAGCGGGAGGGAGACCCAGTACTTC	TRBD2	TRBV5-1	TRBJ2-5	many
CATSESRDGQETQYF	TGTGCCACCAGTGAGTCAAGGGACGGCCAAGAGACCCAGTACTTC	NA	TRBV24-1	TRBJ2-5	many
CASYSKTGGNTEAFF	TGTGCCAGCTACAGTAAAACAGGGGGAAACACTGAAGCTTTCTTT	TRBD1	TRBV18	TRBJ1-1	many
CSARVPGRIYEQYF	TGCAGTGCTAGGGTTCCGGGACGCATTTACGAGCAGTACTTC	NA	TRBV20-1	TRBJ2-7	few
CASSSRTGEAFF	TGTGCCAGCAGCTCGCGAACAGGGGAAGCTTTCTTT	NA	TRBV9	TRBJ1-1	many
CAISGSGLENEQFF	TGTGCCATCAGTGGATCGGGACTGGAGAATGAGCAGTTCTTC	NA	TRBV10-3	TRBJ2-1	NA
CSARSSYNSPLHF	TGCAGTGCTAGAAGTTCCTATAATTCACCCCTCCACTTT	NA	TRBV20-1	TRBJ1-6	medium-sized
CASSSTGEGEQYF	TGTGCCAGCAGCTCGACAGGCGAGGGCGAGCAGTACTTC	NA	TRBV7-2	TRBJ2-7	many
CASGMGERYEQYF	TGTGCCAGCGGTATGGGGGAGAGGTACGAGCAGTACTTC	NA	TRBV6-5	TRBJ2-7	few
CASSLEVVRELTGELFF	TGTGCCAGCAGCTTAGAGGTTGTGCGGGAACTCACCGGGGAGCTGTTTTTT	NA	TRBV7-9	TRBJ2-2	many
CASNLKNEQFF	TGTGCCAGCAACCTCAAGAATGAGCAGTTCTTC	NA	TRBV2	TRBJ2-1	NA
CSVEGAAGTTSYEQYF	TGCAGCGTTGAAGGGGCCGCCGGGACTACCTCCTACGAGCAGTACTTC	TRBD2	TRBV29-1	TRBJ2-7	few
CSVSPGQNYGYTF	TGCAGCGTCTCACCGGGACAGAACTATGGCTACACCTTC	TRBD1	TRBV29-1	TRBJ1-2	NA
CSAKTGGTNQPQHF	TGCAGTGCGAAAACAGGGGGCACGAATCAGCCCCAGCATTTT	TRBD1	TRBV20-1	TRBJ1-5	few
CSASRPIGQGFFF	TGCAGTGCTAGTCGTCCTATAGGACAGGGGTTTTTCTTC	TRBD1	TRBV20-1	TRBJ2-1	NA
CASTGWQGIYGYTF	TGTGCCAGCACGGGGTGGCAGGGCATATATGGCTACACCTTC	NA	TRBV2	TRBJ1-2	few
CSVLVLNTEAFF	TGCAGCGTCCTGGTACTGAACACTGAAGCTTTCTTT	NA	TRBV29-1	TRBJ1-1	once
CASSPGTAQETQYF	TGTGCCAGCAGCCCAGGGACAGCCCAAGAGACCCAGTACTTC	TRBD1	TRBV7-6	TRBJ2-5	many
CASSMEPQGRELFF	TGTGCCAGTAGTATGGAGCCTCAAGGCCGGGAGCTGTTTTTT	NA	TRBV19	TRBJ2-2	many
CSSLDRLNTEAFF	TGCAGCTCTCTGGACAGGTTAAACACTGAAGCTTTCTTT	TRBD1	TRBV29-1	TRBJ1-1	many
CSAQGLAGETDTQYF	TGCAGTGCTCAAGGACTAGCGGGAGAGACAGATACGCAGTATTTT	TRBD2	TRBV20-1	TRBJ2-3	NA
CASSLPGADGYTF	TGTGCCAGCAGCTTACCGGGGGCTGATGGCTACACCTTC	NA	TRBV7-9	TRBJ1-2	NA
CASSLGGPNEQFF	TGTGCCAGCAGCTTAGGGGGACCTAATGAGCAGTTCTTC	NA	TRBV11-3	TRBJ2-1	many
CASSPKKWGLGSTNEKLFF	TGTGCCAGCAGCCCGAAAAAATGGGGGCTGGGGTCAACTAATGAAAAACTGTTTTTT	NA	TRBV7-9	TRBJ1-4	many
CASSGDGQNHEKLFF	TGTGCCAGCAGCGGAGACGGACAGAACCATGAAAAACTGTTTTTT	NA	TRBV7-6	TRBJ1-4	many
CSVRPRQGAGYTF	TGCAGCGTTAGACCTAGACAGGGCGCTGGCTACACCTTC	TRBD1	TRBV29-1	TRBJ1-2	many
CASSPGLGDTQYF	TGTGCCAGCAGCCCAGGGTTGGGGGATACGCAGTATTTT	NA	TRBV7-6	TRBJ2-3	NA
CASSLVKEQPQHF	TGTGCCAGCAGTTTAGTGAAAGAACAGCCCCAGCATTTT	NA	TRBV27	TRBJ1-5	NA